Described below is a single TCR beta chain sequence and its context. Its binding antigen is unknown. No clone much larger than this one lies a single base away; base qualities are absent. The data belong to a study of radiation and T cells in renal cell carcinoma (dated by TCRdb to 2018 to 2020). For context, the study as a whole: Samples were obtained from a clinical trial, in which 15 Gy stereotactic body radiation therapy was delivered to primary renal cell carcinomas and nephrectomy was performed 4 weeks later. TCR beta sequencing covered over 50 samples in total, comprising around 26 tumors and roughly 27 peripheral blood samples. A total of 4 million to 5 million unique CDR3 nucleotide sequences, encoding roughly 2.7 million unique CDR3 amino acid sequences, were found across all 50 or so samples. The study at large found these results: With a single-armed trial design, the study had no way to address how radiation dose or scheduling affects the TCR repertoire. Because pretreatment tumor biopsies were not available, the study could not determine whether clonotypes were already present within the tumor at baseline. In blood, the top tumor clonotypes increased between baseline and 2 weeks post-radiation and then shrank by 4 weeks, which suggests that tumor-resident clones expanded only transiently. Dynamics of the blood repertoire were not tracked past 4 weeks after treatment.

Trimming costs V 4 bases and J 7 bases, and their ends lie 8 bases apart. CDR1 and CDR2, per the germline V gene, are SGHTA and FQGTGA. The CDR3, from cysteine to phenylalanine, totals 12 residues. The read is trimmed to its CDR3 DNA, 36 bases read in frame from base 1. Interpreted using the paper, the time point label stands for: baseline pretreatment blood. Per the publication, the treatment or condition label means: 15 Gy SBRT to primary tumor, nephrectomy 4 weeks later. To track tumor-enriched clonotypes, serial peripheral blood was sampled from radiation-treated patients at baseline and at 2 weeks and 4 weeks after SBRT. Every patient had renal cell carcinoma of clear cell pathology. The QIAamp DNA Blood Mini Kit (Qiagen) was used to prepare genomic DNA for TCR sequencing. Samples were included in the analyses only if all quality control checks were passed. TCR beta libraries were generated from genomic DNA with the immunoSEQ kit, following the manufacturer's recommendations. To prepare libraries, a first multiplex PCR with proprietary primers was run, followed by a second PCR that added unique barcodes, and a bead cleanup was done after each round. Each sample batch included a kit-provided positive control reaction and a negative control reaction. The final libraries were assessed on an Agilent 4200 TapeStation D1000 ScreenTape, pooled by volume, and quantified by qPCR. An Illumina NextSeq500 fitted with a MidOutput 150-cycle cartridge performed the sequencing, running 156 Read1 cycles and 15 Index1 cycles with the kit's custom primers. The pooled library was loaded at roughly 1 pM, and approximately 19% PhiX control was spiked in. In the authors' own workflow: Vendor-processed data were analyzed in R, and a clonotype was defined as all T cells sharing the same CDR3 nucleotide sequence. In the clone abundance analyses, frequencies were normalized to the 10,000 most abundant clones in each sample. Public T cell clones, which averaged fewer than five per sample, were removed prior to analysis. A difference in abundance of at least 32-fold between compartments was used to define tumor-enriched and baseline blood-enriched clonotypes. A beta-binomial differential abundance model was used to identify clonotypes that expanded or contracted between blood time points. Tumor-blood repertoire similarity was measured with the Baroni-Urbani and Buser coefficient, and group comparisons used two-tailed Wilcoxon tests in R. The clones in this table, taken by TCRdb from immuneACCESS, are in-frame only. Not every clone is retained; where verified, under half of the shortfall comes from an unresolved V gene, and the cause of the rest is unknown. V, J and clone size are those of that table, while D and trimming were read from the DNA. A total of 130,000 or so clones appear in this sample, less than 90% of them only once. Of the sample, around 21% is held by the ten largest clones.

The origin of this receptor is a woman aged 45-60 years with renal cell carcinoma. Sequenced here: blood, sampled from a patient whose treatment included radiotherapy and nephrectomy. The V and J segments used are TRBV7-3 and TRBJ2-1; the D gene remains uncertain. CDR3 region: CASSSLGNEQFF. The bases are TGTGCCAGCAGCTCTTTGGGGAATGAGCAGTTCTTC.